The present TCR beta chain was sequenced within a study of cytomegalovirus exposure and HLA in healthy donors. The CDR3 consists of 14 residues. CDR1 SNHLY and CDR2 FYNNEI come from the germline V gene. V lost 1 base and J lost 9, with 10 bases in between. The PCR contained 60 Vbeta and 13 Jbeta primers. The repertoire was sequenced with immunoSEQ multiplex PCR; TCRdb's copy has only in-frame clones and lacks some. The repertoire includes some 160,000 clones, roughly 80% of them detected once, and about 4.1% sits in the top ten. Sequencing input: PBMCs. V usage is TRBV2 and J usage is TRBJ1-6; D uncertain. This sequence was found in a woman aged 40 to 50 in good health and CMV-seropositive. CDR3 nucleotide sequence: TGTGCCAGCAGTGAAGGCGGAAGGCGTTCACCCCTCCACTTT. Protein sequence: CASSEGGRRSPLHF. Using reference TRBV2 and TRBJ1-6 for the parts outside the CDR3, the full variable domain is EPEVTQTPSHQVTQMGQEVILRCVPISNHLYFYWYRQILGQKVEFLVSFYNNEISEKSEIFDDQFSVERPDGSNFTLKIRSTKLEDSAMYFCASSEGGRRSPLHFGNGTRLTVT.